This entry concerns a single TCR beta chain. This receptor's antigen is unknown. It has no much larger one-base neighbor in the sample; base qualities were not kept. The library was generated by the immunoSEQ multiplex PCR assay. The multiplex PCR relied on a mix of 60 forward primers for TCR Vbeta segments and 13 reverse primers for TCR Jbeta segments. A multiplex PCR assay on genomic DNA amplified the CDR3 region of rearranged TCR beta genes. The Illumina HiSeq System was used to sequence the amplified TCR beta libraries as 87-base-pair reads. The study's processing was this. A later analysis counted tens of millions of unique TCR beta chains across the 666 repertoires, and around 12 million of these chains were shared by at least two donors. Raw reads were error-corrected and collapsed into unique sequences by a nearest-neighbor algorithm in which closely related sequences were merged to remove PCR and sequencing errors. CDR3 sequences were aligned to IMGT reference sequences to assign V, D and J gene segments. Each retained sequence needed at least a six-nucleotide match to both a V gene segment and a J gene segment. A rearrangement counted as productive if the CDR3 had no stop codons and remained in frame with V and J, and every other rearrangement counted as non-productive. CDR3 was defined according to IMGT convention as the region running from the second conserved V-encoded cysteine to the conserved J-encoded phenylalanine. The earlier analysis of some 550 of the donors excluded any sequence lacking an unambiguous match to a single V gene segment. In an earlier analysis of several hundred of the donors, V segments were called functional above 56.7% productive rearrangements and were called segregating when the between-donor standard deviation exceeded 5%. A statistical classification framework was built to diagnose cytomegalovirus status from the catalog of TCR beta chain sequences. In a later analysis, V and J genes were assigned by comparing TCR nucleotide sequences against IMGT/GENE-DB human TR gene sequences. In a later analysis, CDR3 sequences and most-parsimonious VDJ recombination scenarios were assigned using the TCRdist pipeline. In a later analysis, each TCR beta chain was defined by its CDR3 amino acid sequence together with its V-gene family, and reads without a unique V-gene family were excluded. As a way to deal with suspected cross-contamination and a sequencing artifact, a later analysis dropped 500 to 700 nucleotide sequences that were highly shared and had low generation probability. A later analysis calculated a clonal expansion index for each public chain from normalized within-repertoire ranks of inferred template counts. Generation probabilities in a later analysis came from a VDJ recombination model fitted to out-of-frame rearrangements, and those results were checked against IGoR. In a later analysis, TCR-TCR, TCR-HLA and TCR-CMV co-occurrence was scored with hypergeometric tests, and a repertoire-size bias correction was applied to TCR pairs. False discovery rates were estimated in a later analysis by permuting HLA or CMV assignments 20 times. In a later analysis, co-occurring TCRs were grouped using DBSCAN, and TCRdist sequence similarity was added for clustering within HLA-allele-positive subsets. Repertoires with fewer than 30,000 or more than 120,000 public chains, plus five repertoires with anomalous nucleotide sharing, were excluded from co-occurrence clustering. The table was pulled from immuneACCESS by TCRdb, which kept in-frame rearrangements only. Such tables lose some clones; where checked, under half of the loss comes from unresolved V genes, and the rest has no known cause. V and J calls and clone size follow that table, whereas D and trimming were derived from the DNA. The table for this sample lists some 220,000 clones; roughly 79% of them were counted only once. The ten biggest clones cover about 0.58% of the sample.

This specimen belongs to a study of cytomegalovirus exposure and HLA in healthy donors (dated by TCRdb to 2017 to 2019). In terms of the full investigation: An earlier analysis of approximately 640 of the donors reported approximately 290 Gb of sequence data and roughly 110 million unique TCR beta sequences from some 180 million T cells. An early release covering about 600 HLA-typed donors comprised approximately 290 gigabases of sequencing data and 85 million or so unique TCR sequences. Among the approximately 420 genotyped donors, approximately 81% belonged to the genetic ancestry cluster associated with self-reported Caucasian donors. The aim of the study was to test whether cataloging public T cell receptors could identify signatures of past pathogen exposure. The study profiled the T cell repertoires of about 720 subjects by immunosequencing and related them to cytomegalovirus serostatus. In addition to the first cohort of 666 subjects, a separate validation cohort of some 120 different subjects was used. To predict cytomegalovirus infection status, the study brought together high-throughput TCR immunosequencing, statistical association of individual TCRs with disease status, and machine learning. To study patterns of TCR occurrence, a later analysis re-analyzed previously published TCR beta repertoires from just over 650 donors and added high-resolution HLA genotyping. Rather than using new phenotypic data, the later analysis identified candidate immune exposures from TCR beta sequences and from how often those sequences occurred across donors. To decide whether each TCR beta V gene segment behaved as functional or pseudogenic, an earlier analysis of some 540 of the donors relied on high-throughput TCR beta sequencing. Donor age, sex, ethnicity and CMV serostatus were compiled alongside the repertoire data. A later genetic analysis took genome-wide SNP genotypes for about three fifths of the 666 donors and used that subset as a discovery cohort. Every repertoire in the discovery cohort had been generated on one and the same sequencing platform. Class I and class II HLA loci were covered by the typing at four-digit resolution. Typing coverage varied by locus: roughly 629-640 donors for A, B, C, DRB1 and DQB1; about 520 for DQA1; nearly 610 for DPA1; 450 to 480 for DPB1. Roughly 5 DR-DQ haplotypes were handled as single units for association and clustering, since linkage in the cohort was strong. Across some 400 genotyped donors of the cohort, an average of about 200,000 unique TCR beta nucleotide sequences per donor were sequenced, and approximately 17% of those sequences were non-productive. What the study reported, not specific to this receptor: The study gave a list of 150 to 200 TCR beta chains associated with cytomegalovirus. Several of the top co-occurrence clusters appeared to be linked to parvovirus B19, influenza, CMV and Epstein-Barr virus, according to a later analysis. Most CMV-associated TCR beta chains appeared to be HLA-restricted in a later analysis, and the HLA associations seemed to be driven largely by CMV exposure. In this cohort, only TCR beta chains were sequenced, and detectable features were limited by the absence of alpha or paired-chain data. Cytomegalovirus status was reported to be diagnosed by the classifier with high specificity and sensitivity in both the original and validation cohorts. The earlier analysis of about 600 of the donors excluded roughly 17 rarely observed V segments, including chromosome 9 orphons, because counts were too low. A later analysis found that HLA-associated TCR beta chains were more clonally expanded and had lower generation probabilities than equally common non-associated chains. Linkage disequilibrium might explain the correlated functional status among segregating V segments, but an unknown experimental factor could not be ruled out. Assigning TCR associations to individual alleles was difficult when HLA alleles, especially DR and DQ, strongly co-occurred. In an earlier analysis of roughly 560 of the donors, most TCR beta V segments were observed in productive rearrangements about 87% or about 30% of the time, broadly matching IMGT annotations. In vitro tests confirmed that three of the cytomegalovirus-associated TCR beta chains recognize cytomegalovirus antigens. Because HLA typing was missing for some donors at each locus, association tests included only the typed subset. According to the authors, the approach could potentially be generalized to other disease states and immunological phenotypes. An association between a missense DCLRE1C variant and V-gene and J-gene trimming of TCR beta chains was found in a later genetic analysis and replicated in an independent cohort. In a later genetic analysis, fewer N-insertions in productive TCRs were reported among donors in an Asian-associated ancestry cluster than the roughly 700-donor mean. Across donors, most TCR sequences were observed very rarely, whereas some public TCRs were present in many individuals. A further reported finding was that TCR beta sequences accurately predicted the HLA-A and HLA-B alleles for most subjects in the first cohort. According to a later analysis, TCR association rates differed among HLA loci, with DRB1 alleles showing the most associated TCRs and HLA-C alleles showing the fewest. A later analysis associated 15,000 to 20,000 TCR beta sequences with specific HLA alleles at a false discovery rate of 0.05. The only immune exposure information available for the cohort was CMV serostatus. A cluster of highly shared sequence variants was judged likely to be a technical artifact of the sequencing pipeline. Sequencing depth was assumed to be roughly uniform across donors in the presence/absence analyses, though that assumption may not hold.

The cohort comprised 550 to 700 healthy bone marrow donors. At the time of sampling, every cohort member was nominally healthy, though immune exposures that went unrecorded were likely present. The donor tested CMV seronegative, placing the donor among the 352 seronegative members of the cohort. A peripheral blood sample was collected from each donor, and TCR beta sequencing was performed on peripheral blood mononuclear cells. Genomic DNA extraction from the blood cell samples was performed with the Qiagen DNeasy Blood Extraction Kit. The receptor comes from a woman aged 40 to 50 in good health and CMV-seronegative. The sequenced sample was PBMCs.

The CDR3 reads CASSPPYRGQSSYEQYF. The sequenced DNA: TGTGCCAGCAGCCCGCCTTACAGGGGGCAGAGCTCCTACGAGCAGTACTTC. The V gene is TRBV7-6 and the J gene is TRBJ2-7, with 9 bases matching TRBD1. Trimming takes 5 bases off V and 0 bases off J; junction bases not matched to a gene: 11. Including the terminal cysteine and phenylalanine, the CDR3 comprises 17 residues. Of the read, only the CDR3 DNA is kept; its 51 bases are in frame from base 1. The germline V gene specifies SGHVS as CDR1 and FNYEAQ as CDR2.